These 27 T cell receptor beta chains were all obtained from the same sample, sequenced in a study of CD8 T cells in ankylosing spondylitis. Overall study findings and caveats: Within ankylosing spondylitis blood, a TCR beta motif made up of roughly eight highly homologous variants appeared to be characteristic.

Which antigens these TCRs recognize remains unknown. TCRdb re-derived calls from the 5' RACE reads in MiXCR, one entry per CDR3 protein. The profile covers 300,000 to 400,000 distinct CDR3 sequences, with about a fifth appearing a single time and approximately 16% taken by the ten largest. The source material was blood, either unsorted or a sorted T cell fraction (not recorded which). Every receptor here comes from a male donor with ankylosing spondylitis.

V gene TRBV11-3 combines with J gene TRBJ1-6; D unclear. CDR1 is SGHNT, CDR2 YENEEA, per germline. This CDR3 is 17 amino acids long. V lost 1 base and J 8 bases, leaving 18 bases between the germline ends. The CDR3 protein is CASSLAYTAAAHSPLHF. CDR3 in DNA: TGTGCCAGCAGCTTAGCCTACACAGCAGCGGCGCATTCACCCCTCCACTTT.

The sample holds a few counts of this clonotype. The genes are TRBV20-1 and TRBJ2-1; D is perhaps TRBD1 or TRBD2 (5 bases each). The CDR3 is 13 amino acids. The germline V gene has CDR1 DFQATT and CDR2 SNEGSKA (reference sequence). CDR3 nucleotides: TGCAGAGTACCGGGACCCTCGTCGGCCGAGCAGTTCTTC. Protein product: CRVPGPSSAEQFF.

The chain has TRBV5-1 and TRBJ2-7; the match to TRBD1 covers 8 bases. Germline-derived CDR1 and CDR2 are SGHRS and YFSETQ. V shed 4 bases, J shed 5 bases, and the junction held 8 bases outside the gene matches. The CDR3 covers 14 residues. The CDR3 coding sequence is TGCGCCAGCAGCCTGGGACAGGAACTCAACGAGCAGTACTTC. It yields the protein CASSLGQELNEQYF.

The V gene is TRBV2, the J gene TRBJ2-1; D is unclear. V lost 2 bases and J 6 bases, leaving 8 bases between the germline ends. Germline V gene lookup returns CDR1 SNHLY and CDR2 FYNNEI. CDR3 size: 13 residues. CDR3 region: CASSEQVSNEQFF. The CDR3 DNA reads as TGTGCCAGCAGTGAACAGGTATCCAATGAGCAGTTCTTC.

The chain is built from TRBV29-1 and TRBJ2-7; 8 positions agree with TRBD2. V was clipped by 6 bases and J by 3 bases; unmatched bases: 4. The germline V gene has CDR1 SQVTM and CDR2 ANQGSEA. This CDR3 is 12 amino acids long. CDR3 DNA: TGCAGCGTCGGGACTAGTCTCTACGAGCAGTACTTC. Protein product: CSVGTSLYEQYF.

This chain connects TRBV20-1 to TRBJ1-1, with a weak D call TRBD1 (5 bases). Looked up from germline, CDR1 is DFQATT and CDR2 is SNEGSKA (reference sequence). This CDR3 has 13 amino acids. Trimming shortened V by 4 bases and J by 5 bases, and 14 bases separated the two germline ends. In DNA, the CDR3 is TGCAGTGCTACGAAGGGGCTAAGAACTGAAGCTTTCTTT. It codes for CSATKGLRTEAFF.

This rearrangement joins TRBV20-1 to TRBJ1-1; D unresolved. CDR3 length: 14 amino acids. Germline lookup yields CDR1 DFQATT and CDR2 SNEGSKA (reference sequence). The germline V and J ends were trimmed by 3 bases and 6 bases, with 17 bases remaining between them. The CDR3 loop reads CSASRDLGISEAFF. In nucleotides, the CDR3 is TGCAGTGCTAGCCGGGATTTGGGGATATCTGAAGCTTTCTTT.

The genes are TRBV7-2 and TRBJ2-1; 8 positions agree with TRBD2. Per germline, CDR1 SGHTA and CDR2 FQGNSA. The CDR3 runs to 15 residues. With 4 bases clipped from V and 6 bases from J, the junction kept 8 bases outside the gene matches. The CDR3 loop reads CASSSGTRSGNEQFF. The CDR3 region has the DNA TGTGCCAGCAGCTCCGGGACTAGGTCTGGCAATGAGCAGTTCTTC.

The chain carries TRBV5-6 and TRBJ1-4, with D perhaps TRBD1 (6 bases). The V end was cut by 3 bases, the J end by 10 bases, with 16 bases between. Looked up from germline, CDR1 is SGHDT and CDR2 is YYEEEE. The CDR3 loop spans 14 amino acids. The CDR3 DNA follows: TGTGCCAGCAGCTCCGGGACACTCTATGGAAAACTGTTTTTT. Translation gives CASSSGTLYGKLFF. Variable domain in full (rest from reference TRBV5-6 and TRBJ1-4): DAGVTQSPTHLIKTRGQQVTLRCSPKSGHDTVSWYQQALGQGPQFIFQYYEEEERQRGNFPDRFSGHQFPNYSSELNVNALLLGDSALYLCASSSGTLYGKLFFGSGTQLSVL.

This clonotype was observed once. The V and J genes are TRBV4-1 and TRBJ1-2, with D uncertain. V gave up 0 bases and J gave up 5 bases, with 10 bases separating them. Germline V lookup: CDR1 MGHRA, CDR2 YSYEKL. CDR3 length: 14 amino acids. Here the CDR3 DNA reads TGCGCCAGCAGCCAAGATAGAGCGTCTTATGGCTACACCTTC. Translation gives CASSQDRASYGYTF.

This clonotype showed up just a few times. The CDR3 spells CASSLDVGVGSPLHF. CDR3 nucleotide sequence: TGTGCCAGCAGCTTAGACGTGGGTGTGGGATCACCCCTCCACTTT. This chain uses TRBV13 with TRBJ1-6; D remains unclear. This CDR3 is 15 amino acids long. The germline V and J ends were trimmed by 1 base and 10 bases, with 14 bases remaining between them. Germline CDR1 PRHDT, CDR2 FYEKMQ (reference sequence).

This clonotype was seen ten or more times. The gene calls are TRBV29-1 and TRBJ2-7; the match to TRBD1 covers 8 bases. CDR3 size: 11 residues. The V gene end was trimmed by 8 bases and the J gene end by 5 bases; junction bases not matched to a gene: 5. CDR1 and CDR2 from the germline V gene are SQVTM and ANQGSEA. Here the CDR3 DNA reads TGCAGCCTTAAGACAGGGGACGAGCAGTACTTC. Protein: CSLKTGDEQYF.

This clonotype was seen more than once but under ten times. The rearrangement uses TRBV6-5 and TRBJ1-3, with 9 bases matching TRBD1. Germline CDR1 reads MNHEY; CDR2 reads SVGAGI. The CDR3 consists of 16 residues. V gave up 2 bases and J gave up 4 bases; unmatched junction bases: 6. For the CDR3, the DNA is TGTGCCAGCAGTTACGTACAGGGGGCGACAGGAAACACCATATATTTT. Protein sequence: CASSYVQGATGNTIYF.

The chain employs TRBV10-2 and TRBJ2-7, with unresolved D. The V gene lost 6 bases and the J gene lost 6 bases, with 9 bases spanning the gap. Germline CDR1 and CDR2: WSHSY and SAAADI. This CDR3 is 11 amino acids long. The CDR3 sequence is CASSGASEQYF. The CDR3 DNA reads TGCGCCAGCAGCGGAGCGAGCGAGCAGTACTTC.

This clonotype turned up a few times. This chain links TRBV20-1 with TRBJ1-3, with D tentatively TRBD1 (5 bases). The CDR3 has 13 amino acids. CDR1 is DFQATT, CDR2 SNEGSKA, per germline (reference sequence). Trimming pared 5 bases from V and 3 bases from J, leaving 11 bases between. CDR3 sequence: CSAERGFGNTIYF. The DNA for the CDR3 is TGCAGTGCTGAGAGGGGTTTTGGAAACACCATATATTTT.

This clonotype was observed a handful of times. The V and J genes are TRBV27 and TRBJ2-3, with TRBD1 identical over 12 bases. The germline V gene has CDR1 MNHEY and CDR2 SMNVEV (reference sequence). V lost 2 bases and J lost 4; bases outside the gene matches: 7. CDR3 length: 17 residues. CDR3 sequence: CASSLRGGQGAADTQYF. As DNA, the CDR3 is TGTGCCAGCAGTTTAAGGGGGGGACAGGGGGCCGCAGATACGCAGTATTTT.

This clonotype was seen a few times. Here the CDR3 reads CASSLSPSPRGYEQYF. The CDR3 bases are TGTGCCAGCTCACTCTCTCCGAGTCCGAGAGGCTACGAGCAGTACTTC. This chain links TRBV18 with TRBJ2-7; D ambiguous. Germline loops: CDR1 KGHSH, CDR2 LQKENI. V lost 4 bases to trimming and J lost 3 bases, with 19 bases between them. The CDR3 loop spans 16 amino acids.

The chain joins TRBV28 to TRBJ2-1; 11 nucleotides line up with TRBD2. V shed 9 bases and J 7 bases; nucleotides not matched to a gene: 5. This CDR3 is 13 amino acids long. Germline CDR1 MDHEN, CDR2 SYDVKM. The CDR3 DNA is TGTGCCAGTTTAGCGGGAGGGTTAAATGAGCAGTTCTTC. Its protein product is CASLAGGLNEQFF.

In this sample, this clonotype turned up many times. The chain is built from TRBV5-1 and TRBJ2-2; TRBD2 is a possible D gene (5 bases). Germline CDR1 is SGHRS and CDR2 is YFSETQ. The CDR3 sequence is 15 residues long. The germline V and J ends were trimmed by 0 bases and 3 bases, with 9 bases remaining between them. The CDR3 DNA sequence: TGCGCCAGCAGCTTGGCGGGAACCTACACCGGGGAGCTGTTTTTT. Translated: CASSLAGTYTGELFF.

The V and J genes are TRBV28 and TRBJ2-1, with 7 bases identical to TRBD2. Germline CDR1 and CDR2: MDHEN and SYDVKM. Unmatched junction bases numbered 7, after V lost 5 bases and J lost 3 bases. The CDR3 totals 15 residues. CDR3: CASSPSGENYNEQFF. The CDR3 DNA is TGTGCCAGCAGTCCTAGCGGAGAGAACTACAATGAGCAGTTCTTC.

CDR3 sequence (DNA): TGTGCCAGCAGCTTAAGGGGACTAGTCGGGGGTGAGCAGTTCTTC. Its translation is CASSLRGLVGGEQFF. The chain uses TRBV7-2 and TRBJ2-1; 8 bases match TRBD2. From germline, CDR1 is SGHTA and CDR2 FQGNSA. V trimming: 2 bases; J trimming: 9 bases; junction bases outside the gene matches: 9. The length of the CDR3 is 15 residues.

This clonotype was seen at least ten times. The chain is built from TRBV6-5 and TRBJ2-7, with D unresolved. Looked up from germline, CDR1 is MNHEY and CDR2 is SVGAGI. The CDR3 is 14 residues long. Between the trimmed V and J ends, which lost 4 bases and 2 bases, there was a span of 12 bases. CDR3 residues: CASSSSGLAYEQYF. CDR3 coding DNA: TGTGCCAGCAGTTCCTCCGGCCTGGCCTACGAGCAGTACTTC.

This clonotype was observed many times. The V and J genes are TRBV7-2 and TRBJ2-1, with 8 bases aligning to TRBD1. Trimming took 1 base from V and 10 from J; bases not matched to a gene: 12. CDR1 and CDR2 from the germline V gene are SGHTA and FQGNSA. The CDR3 has 16 residues. As DNA, the CDR3 is TGTGCCAGCAGCTTAGATGGGACAGGCGGGAATTTGGAGCAGTTCTTC. Protein product: CASSLDGTGGNLEQFF. The entire variable domain, with the rest obtained from reference TRBV7-2 and TRBJ2-1, is as follows: GAGVSQSPSNKVTEKGKDVELRCDPISGHTALYWYRQSLGQGLEFLIYFQGNSAPDKSGLPSDRFSAERTGGSVSTLTIQRTQQEDSAVYLCASSLDGTGGNLEQFFGPGTRLTVL.

The CDR3: CASSFPRGVTSGRVGDTQYF. The CDR3 DNA sequence: TGTGCCAGCAGTTTCCCTAGGGGGGTGACTAGCGGGAGAGTTGGAGATACGCAGTATTTT. The chain recombines TRBV28 with TRBJ2-3; 12 bases line up with TRBD2. From germline, CDR1 is MDHEN and CDR2 SYDVKM. The V and J ends lost 3 bases and 5 bases, in that order; junction bases with no gene match: 18. The CDR3 runs to 20 residues. The full variable domain, its missing parts supplied by reference TRBV28 and TRBJ2-3, is DVKVTQSSRYLVKRTGEKVFLECVQDMDHENMFWYRQDPGLGLRLIYFSYDVKMKEKGDIPEGYSVSREKKERFSLILESASTNQTSMYLCASSFPRGVTSGRVGDTQYFGPGTRLTVL.

The chain recombines TRBV6-1 with TRBJ2-7; 9 nucleotides match TRBD1. This CDR3 is 14 amino acids long. Germline V gene sequence: CDR1 MNHNS, CDR2 SASEGT. Trimming cost V 6 bases and J 3 bases; bases outside gene matches: 6. The CDR3 here is CASSRDRVVYEQYF. Written as DNA, the CDR3 is TGTGCCAGCAGCCGGGACAGGGTTGTCTACGAGCAGTACTTC.

In this sample, this clonotype turned up a few times. CDR3 sequence: CASSFMGEVGEQFF. The CDR3 DNA follows: TGTGCCAGCAGTTTCATGGGGGAGGTCGGTGAGCAGTTCTTC. This chain uses TRBV28 with TRBJ2-1; possible D gene TRBD2, 6 bases. The CDR3 sequence is 14 residues long. V lost 3 bases to trimming and J lost 9 bases, with 15 bases between them. Germline CDR1 MDHEN, CDR2 SYDVKM.

The chain combines TRBV3-1 with TRBJ2-7; D not certain. CDR1 is LGHDT and CDR2 is YNNKEL in the germline V gene (reference sequence). This CDR3 region has 14 residues. Trimming cost V 0 bases and J 5 bases, with 11 bases left between them. The CDR3 DNA sequence: TGTGCCAGCAGCCAAGATTCGGCGGTGAACGAGCAGTACTTC. It yields the protein CASSQDSAVNEQYF.